This T cell receptor beta chain derives from a study of OX40 agonist ivuxolimab in advanced cancers. In terms of the full investigation: The costimulatory receptor OX40 (CD134) was targeted by ivuxolimab, a fully human IgG2 agonistic monoclonal antibody. The point of sequencing TCRbeta in the periphery was to test whether ivuxolimab changed TCR sequence diversity and drove clonal T-cell expansion. Patients were allowed to have had prior anti-PD-1, anti-PD-L1 or anti-CTLA-4 therapy, and 40% to 45% of the dose-escalation patients had been treated with checkpoint inhibitors. Of the approximately 50 patients in dose escalation, approximately 20 had hepatocellular carcinoma, some 15 had melanoma, 9 had renal cell carcinoma and 9 had head and neck cancer. Partial responses occurred in three dose-escalation patients: two with cutaneous melanoma and one with hepatocellular carcinoma. The paper reports the monotherapy dose-escalation portion (N = 52 patients) of the phase I ivuxolimab trial. In the dose-escalation cohort, roughly four fifths of patients were male, and the mean age was approximately 64 years, with a range of about 23 to 85. Intravenous ivuxolimab was administered to patients every 2 weeks at six dose levels: 0.01, 0.1, 0.3, 1.5, 3 and 10 mg/kg.

Overall study results and their limits: At doses from 0.1 to 3.0 mg/kg, clonal expansion was seen in both CD4+ and CD8+ blood T cells between baseline and week 6. Low levels of normalized T-cell clonal expansion were also seen in some patients who did not respond. Antigen specificity was not determined for the clonally expanded peripheral T cells. After ivuxolimab, more expanded clones were found on average in CD8+ T cells than in CD4+ T cells. Partial responders in the 0.1-3.0 mg/kg groups had among the lowest normalized peripheral clonal expansion, especially among CD8+ T cells.

Taken from cysteine to phenylalanine, the CDR3 has 17 residues. The entry retains the CDR3 DNA only, 51 bases that are in frame from base 1. V ends up 7 bases short and J 2 bases short, with an unmatched junction base count of 13. CDR1 and CDR2 (MDHEN, SYDVKM) derive from the germline V gene. Regarding this clone: The antigen it binds to is not known. Per-base quality was not reported, and no clone a single base away is much larger than it.

Patients with autoimmune disease history or receiving systemic immunosuppression were excluded from the trial. Peripheral blood for TCR sequencing was collected from all dose cohorts at baseline, on cycle 4 day 1, and on cycle 7 day 1. The samples were taken from a phase I, first-in-human, multicenter, open-label dose-escalation trial of ivuxolimab. Adults with locally advanced or metastatic head and neck squamous cell, hepatocellular, melanoma or renal cell carcinoma were enrolled in the trial. Before TCR sequencing, CD4+ T cells and CD8+ T cells from peripheral blood were sorted into separate populations. For sequencing of the TCRbeta CDR3 region, genomic DNA was extracted from the sorted cells. The immunoSEQ Assay was used to sequence the TCRbeta CDR3 regions. This immuneACCESS table, as held by TCRdb, lists in-frame sequences with V and J called but not all clones. Of the missing ones, under half trace to an unresolved V gene in checked studies; the others have no known cause. The sample includes more than 50,000 clones, with 89% observed a single time. Around 11% of the sample goes to the ten largest clones.

The chain couples TRBV28 to TRBJ2-3; TRBD2 agrees with 9 junctional bases. The sample was CD4+ or CD8+ T cells sorted from blood, taken in a trial of the OX40 agonist ivuxolimab. The sequence derives from an adult with an advanced solid tumor such as melanoma, head and neck, liver or kidney cancer. At the DNA level, the sequence is TGTGCCAGCAAAATTGGGCTAGCGGGACTCAACACAGATACGCAGTATTTT. Translation gives CASKIGLAGLNTDTQYF.